Listed below are T cell receptor beta chains from one sample, sequenced in a study of monozygotic twins with cystic fibrosis. This table comes from immunoSEQ multiplex PCR, and its TCRdb copy is limited to in-frame clones, with some not included. Altogether about 35,000 clones are present, around 66% being singletons, with the ten largest covering around 0.8%. Sequencing input: blood. These receptor sequences come from a girl aged 10 to 17 with cystic fibrosis. CDR3s include the opening cysteine and the closing phenylalanine or tryptophan. A D gene is named only where the DNA matches it firmly. A row's size may be missing; if present it is once, few, many or a size class.

CDR3 protein	CDR3 DNA	CDR3 length	D gene	clone size	V gene	J gene
CASSVGGLANEQFF	TGTGCCAGCAGCGTAGGGGGGCTTGCCAATGAGCAGTTCTTC	14	-	-	TRBV9	TRBJ2-1
CASSQDLAGVYTGELFF	TGCGCCAGCAGCCAAGATTTGGCAGGGGTGTACACGGGGGAGCTGTTTTTT	17	-	-	TRBV4-3	TRBJ2-2
CASSSGQGLSEAFF	TGCGCCAGCAGCTCCGGACAGGGGCTATCTGAAGCTTTCTTT	14	TRBD1	-	TRBV10-1	TRBJ1-1
CASRDMNTEAFF	TGTGCCAGCAGGGATATGAACACTGAAGCTTTCTTT	12	-	-	TRBV27	TRBJ1-1
CATSGGTDTQYF	TGTGCCACCTCGGGGGGCACAGATACGCAGTATTTT	12	-	-	TRBV18	TRBJ2-3
CASSARLGETDTQYF	TGCGCCAGCAGCGCCCGACTTGGGGAGACAGATACGCAGTATTTT	15	-	-	TRBV4-1	TRBJ2-3
CASSIANTGELFF	TGTGCCAGCAGTATCGCGAACACCGGGGAGCTGTTTTTT	13	-	-	TRBV27	TRBJ2-2
CSVEFANSYNEQFF	TGCAGCGTTGAGTTTGCGAATTCCTACAATGAGCAGTTCTTC	14	-	-	TRBV29-1	TRBJ2-1
CAWSVQGNTEAFF	TGTGCCTGGAGTGTCCAGGGGAACACTGAAGCTTTCTTT	13	-	-	TRBV30	TRBJ1-1
CASGAPVSNEQFF	TGTGCCAGCGGGGCACCTGTATCAAATGAGCAGTTCTTC	13	-	once	TRBV9	TRBJ2-1
CASSPIVSSDTQYF	TGCGCCAGCAGCCCAATAGTGTCATCAGATACGCAGTATTTT	14	-	-	TRBV4-1	TRBJ2-3
CASWRGATQYF	TGTGCCAGCTGGAGGGGAGCGACCCAGTACTTC	11	-	-	TRBV2	TRBJ2-5
CAWSLLAGVAGELFF	TGTGCCTGGTCATTGTTAGCGGGAGTGGCCGGGGAGCTGTTTTTT	15	TRBD2	-	TRBV30	TRBJ2-2
CASSSTGYNQPQHF	TGTGCCAGCTCCTCCACAGGGTACAATCAGCCCCAGCATTTT	14	-	-	TRBV27	TRBJ1-5